The clone carrying this T cell receptor beta chain was detected only once. These data originate in a study of blood T cell repertoires in COVID-19. About the study: COVID-19 samples collected from the United States, Italy and Spain covered acute and convalescent phases.

This CDR3 has 15 amino acids. Germline V gene sequence: CDR1 SGHVS, CDR2 FQNEAQ. Trimming pared 5 bases from V and 1 base from J, leaving 12 bases between. Authors' data handling: From reference gene primer amplification, estimates of nucleated cell counts were derived. The assay was immunoSEQ multiplex PCR, and TCRdb's table has in-frame clones only and misses some. V, J and clone size are taken as reported in that table, and D and trimming were inferred from the DNA itself. Of roughly 97,000 clones listed, more than 75% were seen once; the top ten hold around a quarter. The sequence derives from a man aged 60 to 69 with acute or convalescent COVID-19. Sequencing used peripheral blood. The chain has TRBV7-8 and TRBJ1-5; possibly TRBD1 for D (5 bases). The CDR3 sequence is CASSPGPGSNQPQHF. CDR3 DNA sequence: TGTGCCAGCAGCCCAGGGCCCGGGAGCAATCAGCCCCAGCATTTT.